This TCR beta chain was found in a study of blood T cell repertoires in COVID-19. Study details: Some COVID-19 samples were acute and others convalescent; all came from the United States, Italy and Spain. The cDNA or gDNA used as material had been derived from T cells, B-cell-depleted T cells, or PBMCs.

After removal of 4 bases from V and 9 bases from J, the junction contained 9 bases not matched to a gene. This CDR3 has 15 residues. In germline, CDR1 is MRHNA, CDR2 SNTAGT. Per the study methods: The assay estimated nucleated cells by amplifying reference gene primers. TCRdb's copy holds only in-frame clones and misses some; the assay was immunoSEQ multiplex PCR. The DNA gave D and trimming, while V, J and clone size come from that table. Here the sample spans some 30,000 clones, approximately 85% being singletons. This clone was seen just once. The rearrangement links TRBV6-4 to TRBJ2-3; 11 bases line up with TRBD2. This TCR was sampled from a woman aged 80 or over with COVID-19, enrolled during active disease. The source material was peripheral blood. The CDR3, as DNA: TGTGCCAGCAGTGCCGAGGGACTAGCGGCCGGAACGCAGTATTTT. Translating it yields CASSAEGLAAGTQYF.